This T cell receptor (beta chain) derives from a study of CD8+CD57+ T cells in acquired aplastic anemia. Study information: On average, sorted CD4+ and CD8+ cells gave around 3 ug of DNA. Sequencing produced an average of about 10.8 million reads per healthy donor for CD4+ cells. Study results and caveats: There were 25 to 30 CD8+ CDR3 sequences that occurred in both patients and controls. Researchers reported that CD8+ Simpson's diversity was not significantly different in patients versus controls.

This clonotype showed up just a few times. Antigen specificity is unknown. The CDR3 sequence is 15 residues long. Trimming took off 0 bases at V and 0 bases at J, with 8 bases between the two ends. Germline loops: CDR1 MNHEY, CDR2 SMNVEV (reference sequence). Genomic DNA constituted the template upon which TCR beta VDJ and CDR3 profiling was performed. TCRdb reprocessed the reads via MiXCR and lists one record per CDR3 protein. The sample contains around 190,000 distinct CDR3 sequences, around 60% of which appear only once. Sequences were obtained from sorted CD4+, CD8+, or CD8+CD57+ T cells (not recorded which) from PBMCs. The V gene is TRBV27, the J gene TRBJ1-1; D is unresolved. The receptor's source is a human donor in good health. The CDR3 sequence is CASSLSAGMNTEAFF. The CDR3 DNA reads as TGTGCCAGCAGTTTATCTGCCGGAATGAACACTGAAGCTTTCTTT.